What follows are 28 T cell receptor beta chains derived from one specimen sequenced in a study of blood T cell repertoires in COVID-19. Clones were read by immunoSEQ multiplex PCR, and TCRdb kept only the in-frame ones, dropping some. The data hold 70,000 to 85,000 clones, with about nine tenths observed a single time. The sequencing sample was made of peripheral blood. Receptors originate from a woman aged 55-70 years with acute or convalescent COVID-19.

Notes on this clone: Compared with germline, one end of the junction differs, possibly owing to a read error. This chain links TRBV4-1 with TRBJ1-5, with 7 bases aligning to TRBD1. The CDR3 runs 15 residues. Germline V gene lookup returns CDR1 MGHRA and CDR2 YSYEKL. The CDR3 loop is CASSQGQAANQPQHF. CDR3 coding DNA: TGCGCCAGCAGTCAAGGACAGGCCGCCAATCAGCCCCAGCATTTT.

This clone was seen only once. The chain couples TRBV5-4 to TRBJ2-7; 8 bases fit TRBD2. V lost 3 bases to trimming and J lost 3 bases; unmatched junction nucleotides: 2. CDR3 length: 13 residues. CDR1 is SGHNT and CDR2 is YYREEE in the germline V gene (reference sequence). The CDR3 reads CASSSGTSYEQYF. The CDR3 DNA follows: TGTGCCAGCAGCTCCGGGACTAGCTACGAGCAGTACTTC.

The gene calls are TRBV29-1 and TRBJ2-1; 12 nucleotides align to TRBD2. The trim removed 4 bases at V and 6 bases at J, leaving 13 bases unmatched. Germline-derived CDR1 and CDR2 are SQVTM and ANQGSEA. This CDR3 region has 17 residues. CDR3 loop: CSVGLLAGGPRSNEQFF. The CDR3 nucleotides read TGCAGCGTTGGTTTACTAGCGGGAGGACCTAGGAGCAATGAGCAGTTCTTC.

The chain employs TRBV27 and TRBJ1-1; weak D call: TRBD1 (5 bases). Germline V gene lookup returns CDR1 MNHEY and CDR2 SMNVEV (reference sequence). Between the trimmed V and J ends, which lost 2 bases and 5 bases, there was a span of 9 bases. This CDR3 comprises 13 residues. Here the CDR3 reads CASSLTGGTEAFF. CDR3 sequence (DNA): TGTGCCAGCAGTTTAACCGGGGGAACTGAAGCTTTCTTT.

The J gene is TRBJ2-5, the V gene TRBV25-1; tentatively, D is TRBD2 (6 bases). The CDR3 extends over 12 amino acids. The V end was cut by 4 bases, the J end by 9 bases, with 12 bases between. Germline loops: CDR1 MGHDK, CDR2 SYGVNS. The CDR3 region has the DNA TGTGCCAGCAGTGGCTATTGGAGGGCCCAGTACTTC. Protein sequence: CASSGYWRAQYF.

V and J are TRBV2 and TRBJ2-1; 11 nucleotides line up with TRBD2. After removal of 0 bases from V and 8 bases from J, the junction contained 3 bases not matched to a gene. The CDR3 consists of 15 residues. Germline lookup yields CDR1 SNHLY and CDR2 FYNNEI. CDR3 in amino acids: CASSEAQTSGDEQFF. CDR3 DNA sequence: TGTGCCAGCAGTGAAGCCCAGACTAGCGGGGATGAGCAGTTCTTC.

The rearrangement joins TRBV4-3 to TRBJ2-1; 9 positions agree with TRBD1. V was clipped by 4 bases and J by 3 bases; unmatched bases: 7. Germline values: CDR1 LGHNA, CDR2 YSLEER. The CDR3 is 16 amino acids. This CDR3 reads CASSRLGTGLYNEQFF. The CDR3 DNA is TGCGCCAGCAGCCGGCTTGGGACAGGGCTCTACAATGAGCAGTTCTTC.

This clone was detected once. The chain uses TRBV6-5 and TRBJ2-7; tentatively, D is TRBD2 (5 bases). Germline CDR1 reads MNHEY; CDR2 reads SVGAGI. CDR3 length: 14 residues. V was cut by 2 bases and J by 3 bases, with 11 bases left in between. DNA of the CDR3: TGTGCCAGCAGTTACGATCTAGGGAGCTACGAGCAGTACTTC. Protein product: CASSYDLGSYEQYF.

CDR3 coding DNA: TGTGCCTGGAAGGAGGGGGCATTTCCAGGCACTGAAGCTTTCTTT. Encoded protein: CAWKEGAFPGTEAFF. The chain links TRBV30 to TRBJ1-1; 7 bases map to TRBD1. Germline CDR1 reads GTSNPN; CDR2 reads SVGIG (reference sequence). The trim removed 4 bases at V and 4 bases at J, leaving 12 bases unmatched. The CDR3 is 15 amino acids.

The chain carries TRBV15 and TRBJ1-6, with a weak D call TRBD1 (5 bases). The CDR3 is made up of 10 amino acids. CDR1 is LNHNV and CDR2 is YYDKDF in the germline V gene (reference sequence). Trimming took off 7 bases at V and 11 bases at J, with 6 bases between the two ends. This CDR3 is CATTGTPLHF. Written as DNA, the CDR3 is TGTGCCACCACAGGGACACCCCTCCACTTT.

This chain connects TRBV14 to TRBJ1-2, with 8 bases that match TRBD1. This CDR3 region has 14 residues. Germline V gene sequence: CDR1 SGHDN, CDR2 FVKESK. V lost 4 bases and J lost 8; bases outside the gene matches: 9. The CDR3 DNA follows: TGTGCCAGCAGCCTCGGACAGGGCTCTTGGGGCTACACCTTC. Protein product: CASSLGQGSWGYTF.

The gene calls are TRBV4-1 and TRBJ1-1; D might be TRBD1 (5 bases). Germline-derived CDR1 and CDR2 are MGHRA and YSYEKL. V was trimmed by 3 bases and J by 1 base, leaving 9 bases between them. The length of the CDR3 is 14 residues. The CDR3 reads CASSQHRTNTEAFF. CDR3 DNA sequence: TGCGCCAGCAGCCAGCACAGGACGAACACTGAAGCTTTCTTT.

The chain recombines TRBV19 with TRBJ1-5, with 11 bases aligning to TRBD1. V lost 0 bases, J lost 1 base, and 5 bases stayed unmatched. CDR1 LNHDA and CDR2 SQIVND come from the germline V gene (reference sequence). The CDR3 has 18 residues. The CDR3 DNA reads as TGTGCCAGTAGTATAGAGGGACAGGGGGTTTTCAGCAATCAGCCCCAGCATTTT. It codes for CASSIEGQGVFSNQPQHF.

This chain links TRBV4-3 with TRBJ2-3; 10 bases agree with TRBD2. This CDR3 spans 15 amino acids. Germline values: CDR1 LGHNA, CDR2 YSLEER. V shed 0 bases and J 8 bases; nucleotides not matched to a gene: 5. The CDR3 nucleotides are TGCGCCAGCAGCCAAGATATCCTAGCGGGAGCTACGCAGTATTTT. Encoded protein: CASSQDILAGATQYF.

The V and J genes are TRBV6-2 or TRBV6-3 and TRBJ1-2; D might be TRBD1 (5 bases). This CDR3 contains 14 residues. Germline V gene sequence: CDR1 MNHEY, CDR2 SVGEGT. V was clipped by 4 bases and J by 6 bases, with 15 bases between them. DNA of the CDR3: TGTGCCAGCAGTTCTCCAGGGCAATTGCATGGCTACACCTTC. As protein: CASSSPGQLHGYTF.

The table lists this clone with a few counts. The rearrangement uses TRBV4-2 and TRBJ2-3; 7 bases map to TRBD1. CDR3 length: 15 residues. Looked up from germline, CDR1 is LGHNA and CDR2 is YNFKEQ. The ends lost 4 bases at V and 6 bases at J; junction bases unmatched: 10. The CDR3 is CASSPDRTGQDTQYF. The CDR3 bases are TGTGCCAGCAGCCCAGATAGGACGGGACAGGATACGCAGTATTTT.

This chain uses TRBV9 with TRBJ2-1; 11 nucleotides align to TRBD2. This CDR3 contains 15 residues. The trim removed 4 bases at V and 6 bases at J, leaving 6 bases unmatched. Germline CDR1 SGDLS, CDR2 YYNGEE. The CDR3 here is CASSLTGTSGNEQFF. CDR3 bases: TGTGCCAGCAGCTTAACTGGGACTAGCGGCAATGAGCAGTTCTTC.

This clone was seen only a few times. V usage is TRBV30 and J usage is TRBJ2-7, with TRBD2 matching 7 bases. Germline V CDR1 and CDR2: GTSNPN, SVGIG (reference sequence). After removal of 4 bases from V and 2 bases from J, the junction contained 8 bases not matched to a gene. The length of the CDR3 is 14 residues. CDR3 region: CAWKGLVSTYEQYF. For the CDR3, the DNA is TGTGCCTGGAAAGGACTAGTTTCCACCTACGAGCAGTACTTC. Drawing the rest from reference TRBV30 and TRBJ2-7, the complete variable domain is SQTIHQWPATLVQPVGSPLSLECTVEGTSNPNLYWYRQAAGRGLQLLFYSVGIGQISSEVPQNLSASRPQDRQFILSSKKLLLSDSGFYLCAWKGLVSTYEQYFGPGTRLTVT.

This rearrangement joins TRBV13 to TRBJ1-1, with D possibly matching TRBD1 (6 bases). V dropped 0 bases and J dropped 3 bases, with 8 bases sitting between them. Germline CDR1 and CDR2: PRHDT and FYEKMQ (reference sequence). The CDR3 has 14 residues. In DNA form, the CDR3 reads TGTGCCAGCAGCTTAGGAAAGGGGGACACTGAAGCTTTCTTT. The encoded protein is CASSLGKGDTEAFF.

The chain employs TRBV10-3 and TRBJ2-1; 16 bases align to TRBD2. V lost 6 bases and J lost 9; bases outside the gene matches: 5. CDR1 is ENHRY and CDR2 is SYGVKD in the germline V gene. This CDR3 comprises 15 residues. The CDR3 nucleotides read TGTGCCATCAGGGGACTAGCGGGAGGGCCAGGTGAGCAGTTCTTC. The encoded protein is CAIRGLAGGPGEQFF.

The chain combines TRBV7-8 with TRBJ1-2; D unresolved. Trimming stripped 3 bases from V and 6 bases from J, with 11 bases between. This CDR3 region has 13 residues. Per the germline V gene, CDR1 is SGHVS and CDR2 is FQNEAQ. As DNA, the CDR3 is TGTGCCAGCAGCTTTCCCAGCGGCGATGGCTACACCTTC. Translating gives CASSFPSGDGYTF.

The chain uses TRBV5-6 and TRBJ1-2, with TRBD1 matching 8 bases. The J segment lost 3 bases and the V segment lost 4 bases, leaving 5 bases of the junction unmatched. The germline V gene encodes CDR1 SGHDT and CDR2 YYEEEE. CDR3 length: 14 amino acids. CDR3 nucleotides: TGTGCCAGCAGCCCCCCGACAGGGGACTATGGCTACACCTTC. This codes for CASSPPTGDYGYTF.

The CDR3 DNA reads TGTGCCAGCAGCAACGACAGGAAAAACACTGAAGCTTTCTTT. Protein: CASSNDRKNTEAFF. This chain connects TRBV5-5 to TRBJ1-1, with D tentatively TRBD1 (6 bases). The germline gives CDR1 SGHKS, CDR2 YYEKEE (reference sequence). This CDR3 is 14 amino acids long. Trimming pared 4 bases from V and 2 bases from J, leaving 12 bases between.

The chain recombines TRBV5-1 with TRBJ2-3, with 8 bases identical to TRBD2. V lost 5 bases to trimming and J lost 1 base; unmatched junction nucleotides: 6. The CDR3 consists of 15 residues. Germline lookup yields CDR1 SGHRS and CDR2 YFSETQ. In nucleotides, the CDR3 is TGCGCCAGCAGTTCTCGGGGGGGCCGCACAGATACGCAGTATTTT. It encodes CASSSRGGRTDTQYF.

The gene calls are TRBV15 and TRBJ1-5, with TRBD1 matching over 7 bases. Germline loops: CDR1 LNHNV, CDR2 YYDKDF (reference sequence). There are 16 residues in the CDR3. Trimming removed 4 bases from V and 2 bases from J; junction bases left unmatched: 8. DNA for the CDR3: TGTGCCACCAGCACCGGGTCAGGGGGAGGCAATCAGCCCCAGCATTTT. It yields the protein CATSTGSGGGNQPQHF. The whole variable domain, filled in from reference TRBV15 and TRBJ1-5, reads DAMVIQNPRYQVTQFGKPVTLSCSQTLNHNVMYWYQQKSSQAPKLLFHYYDKDFNNEADTPDNFQSRRPNTSFCFLDIRSPGLGDTAMYLCATSTGSGGGNQPQHFGDGTRLSIL.

This chain uses TRBV28 with TRBJ2-7; the D is unclear. Germline CDR1 and CDR2: MDHEN and SYDVKM. Trimming left V 6 bases short and J 3 bases short, with 3 bases between. The CDR3 consists of 10 residues. The DNA of the CDR3 is TGTGCCAGCAGCCGCTACGAGCAGTACTTC. Its translation: CASSRYEQYF.

This clone occurred once. The chain links TRBV25-1 to TRBJ1-6; D not certain. Germline lookup yields CDR1 MGHDK and CDR2 SYGVNS. V lost 1 base and J 7 bases, leaving 5 bases between the germline ends. The CDR3 has 13 residues. CDR3 sequence: CASSEWANSPLHF. Written as DNA, the CDR3 is TGTGCCAGCAGTGAATGGGCAAATTCACCCCTCCACTTT.

The chain's CDR3 is CASSQGLAGGLEQYF. For the CDR3, the DNA is TGCGCCAGCAGCCAAGGTCTAGCGGGGGGGCTGGAGCAGTACTTC. The chain couples TRBV4-3 to TRBJ2-7, with 12 bases identical to TRBD2. The germline V gene has CDR1 LGHNA and CDR2 YSLEER. This CDR3 spans 15 amino acids. V was clipped by 1 base and J by 7 bases; unmatched bases: 5.